Detailed here is one TCR beta chain. Its specific antigen is unknown. Per-base quality was not reported, and no clone a single base away is much larger than it. CDR1 is given as LNHDA and CDR2 as SQIVND, both from the germline V gene (reference sequence). The CDR3, cysteine through phenylalanine, is 13 amino acids long. Only the CDR3 region is kept as DNA, spanning 39 bases read in frame from base 1. V and J lose 5 bases and 3 bases, and a span of 10 bases separates them. The immunoSEQ Assay, a bias-controlled multiplex PCR, was used to amplify TCRbeta CDR3 regions from genomic DNA. For the original study's pipeline: The number of nucleated cells in each sample was estimated by amplification of reference gene primers within the assay. To quantify the absolute abundance of each unique TCRbeta CDR3 rearrangement, sequence reads were collapsed and filtered. For each sample, productive Simpson clonality was calculated by taking the square root of Simpson's diversity index across productive rearrangements. TCRdb retrieved this table from immuneACCESS and kept in-frame rearrangements only. Not all clones are present; in checked studies, unresolved V genes account for under half, and no reason is known for the remainder. From that table come the V and J calls and clone size; the DNA was used to work out D and trimming. Within this sample are around 70,000 clones, with 80% to 90% of them counted one time only. About 9.2% of the sample comes from the top ten.

This entry belongs to a study of blood T cell repertoires in COVID-19 (dated by TCRdb to between 2020 and 2021). Regarding the complete study: Samples from collaborators originated in the United States, Italy and Spain and spanned both the acute and convalescent phases of COVID-19. The material from the prospective study consisted of cDNA or gDNA derived from T cells, B-cell-depleted T cells, or PBMCs. Nearly every sample came with metadata listing a de-identified subject ID, COVID-19 status, age in years and sex. Deeply sampled blood TCRbeta repertoires from subjects exposed to, actively infected with, or recovered from COVID-19 were included in the dataset. The samples were drawn from the first 160 participants of the ongoing ImmuneRACE study and from more than 1,000 subjects provided by 6 global collaborators. Where available, HLA class I and class II types were taken from metadata supplied by the sample provider and were not determined by assay-based typing. The repertoires were released in a freely available public database intended as a resource for research on the immune response to SARS-CoV-2. Beyond this particular receptor, the publication reports: The amount of clinical and demographic metadata varied by source and participant and was provided uncurated.

Each collaborating institution followed its own protocols to collect whole blood in K2EDTA tubes. For TCRbeta analysis, collaborators shipped samples as frozen whole blood, isolated PBMCs, or DNA extracted from either of those sample types. The chain joins TRBV19 to TRBJ2-5; TRBD1 could be the D gene, as 5 bases match. This receptor was identified in a man of 80 years or more with acute or convalescent COVID-19. The specimen was peripheral blood. The CDR3 reads as follows: CASSVTREETQYF. The nucleotide sequence reads TGTGCCAGTAGTGTAACCAGGGAAGAGACCCAGTACTTC.